Each of the 20 T cell receptor beta chains below was sequenced from the same sample in a study of OX40 agonist ivuxolimab in advanced cancers. Generated by immunoSEQ multiplex PCR, the TCRdb table keeps only in-frame clones and is missing some. The data show roughly 71,000 clones, 85% seen once. This specimen was CD4+ or CD8+ T cells sorted from blood, taken in a trial of the OX40 agonist ivuxolimab. These receptors were taken from an adult with an advanced solid tumor such as melanoma, head and neck, liver or kidney cancer.

The V call is TRBV27, the J call TRBJ1-5, with unresolved D. The CDR3 is 16 amino acids. Per the germline V gene, CDR1 is MNHEY and CDR2 is SMNVEV (reference sequence). The germline V and J ends were trimmed by 0 bases and 6 bases, with 15 bases remaining between them. The CDR3 region has the DNA TGTGCCAGCAGTTTATCCTCGGGCCAGCGAAGTCAGCCCCAGCATTTT. This gives the protein CASSLSSGQRSQPQHF.

This sequence joins TRBV5-8 and TRBJ1-2; no reliable D call. The CDR3 is 12 residues long. V lost 2 bases and J 7 bases, leaving 9 bases between the germline ends. From germline, CDR1 is SGHTS and CDR2 YDEGEE. CDR3 loop: CASSFDEVGYTF. The CDR3 coding sequence is TGTGCCAGCAGCTTCGATGAAGTTGGCTACACCTTC.

The rearrangement links TRBV30 to TRBJ2-2; no clear D gene. The CDR3 totals 12 residues. Germline V gene sequence: CDR1 GTSNPN, CDR2 SVGIG (reference sequence). V lost 5 bases and J 1 base, leaving 5 bases between the germline ends. The CDR3 loop reads CAWDRNTGELFF. CDR3 nucleotides: TGTGCCTGGGATAGGAACACCGGGGAGCTGTTTTTT.

As concerns this clone: Germline and junction disagree at one end, which may indicate a read error. The chain has TRBV19 and TRBJ1-5; D not resolved. The CDR3 has 15 amino acids. The germline V gene encodes CDR1 LNHDA and CDR2 SQIVND (reference sequence). CDR3 in amino acids: CASSIKGSYSQLQHF. CDR3 sequence (DNA): TGTGCCAGTAGTATTAAGGGCTCGTATAGTCAGCTCCAGCATTTT.

J is TRBJ2-5 and V is TRBV9; possibly TRBD2 for D (6 bases). Between the trimmed V and J ends, which lost 0 bases and 4 bases, there was a span of 13 bases. CDR1 is SGDLS and CDR2 is YYNGEE in the germline V gene. The CDR3 extends over 15 amino acids. CDR3 nucleotides: TGTGCCAGCAGCGTAGAGTCGGAGGGAGGAGAGACCCAGTACTTC. Translating gives CASSVESEGGETQYF.

Here the CDR3 reads CAWSGTWNQPQHF. The CDR3 coding sequence is TGTGCCTGGAGTGGGACTTGGAATCAGCCCCAGCATTTT. The V call is TRBV30, the J call TRBJ1-5; no definite D call. This CDR3 has 13 residues. The V and J ends lost 1 base and 4 bases respectively, with 8 bases between them. CDR1 is GTSNPN, CDR2 SVGIG, per germline (reference sequence).

The V and J genes are TRBV5-5 and TRBJ2-5, with D hard to call. This CDR3 has 15 amino acids. The V end was cut by 0 bases, the J end by 1 base, with 10 bases between. The V gene's germline CDR1 is SGHKS and CDR2 YYEKEE (reference sequence). The DNA for the CDR3 is TGTGCCAGCAGCTTGGGACGGTTATTCCAAGAGACCCAGTACTTC. Encoded protein: CASSLGRLFQETQYF.

The chain couples TRBV6-5 to TRBJ2-2, with D uncertain. From germline, CDR1 is MNHEY and CDR2 SVGAGI. V lost 7 bases and J lost 4, with 13 bases in between. This CDR3 region has 14 residues. The CDR3 coding sequence is TGTGCCAGCAATTCGGACCGACCCACCGGGGAGCTGTTTTTT. Its protein is CASNSDRPTGELFF.

The chain recombines TRBV18 with TRBJ2-7; D call uncertain. The V end lost 2 bases, the J end lost 5 bases, and 13 bases lay between the germline ends. CDR1 and CDR2 (germline): KGHSH, LQKENI. CDR3 length equals 14 residues. CDR3 nucleotides: TGTGCCAGCTCACCAACGTCCCTGACAAACGAGCAGTACTTC. Translated, it gives CASSPTSLTNEQYF.

A note on this clone: Other DNA sequences in this specimen translate into the identical CDR3. The chain is built from TRBV6-1 and TRBJ2-1, with 8 bases identical to TRBD2. CDR3 length: 15 residues. Trimming removed 3 bases from V and 4 bases from J; junction bases left unmatched: 5. The germline V gene encodes CDR1 MNHNS and CDR2 SASEGT. CDR3 in amino acids: CASSELAGGYNEQFF. CDR3 DNA sequence: TGTGCCAGCAGTGAGTTGGCGGGAGGTTACAATGAGCAGTTCTTC.

The chain employs TRBV28 and TRBJ1-3; possibly TRBD1 for D (6 bases). The CDR3 has 14 residues. Germline V gene lookup returns CDR1 MDHEN and CDR2 SYDVKM. V was pared by 8 bases and J by 2 bases, with 13 bases between. CDR3 residues: CASHPTGAGNTIYF. The CDR3 DNA reads TGTGCCAGCCATCCGACAGGAGCTGGAAACACCATATATTTT.

The V call is TRBV6-1, the J call TRBJ2-6; no clear D. This CDR3 contains 15 residues. With 9 bases removed from V and 2 bases from J, the gap between germline ends came to 14 bases. The germline CDR1 and CDR2 sequences are MNHNS and SASEGT. CDR3 in amino acids: CASTVPIPGANVLTF. The CDR3 coding sequence is TGTGCCAGTACGGTTCCCATTCCTGGGGCCAACGTCCTGACTTTC.

This rearrangement joins TRBV7-3 to TRBJ2-5, with D unresolved. CDR1 is SGHTA, CDR2 FQGTGA, per germline. The V gene lost 1 base and the J gene lost 1 base, with 4 bases spanning the gap. There are 13 residues in the CDR3. Written as DNA, the CDR3 is TGTGCCAGCAGCTTAATGGTCCAAGAGACCCAGTACTTC. Amino acid sequence: CASSLMVQETQYF.

The gene calls are TRBV18 and TRBJ2-7, with D perhaps TRBD1 or TRBD2 (5 bases each). Germline lookup yields CDR1 KGHSH and CDR2 LQKENI. The CDR3 spans 15 residues. Deletions cut 4 bases from V and 2 bases from J, with 15 bases between. The CDR3 nucleotides are TGTGCCAGCTCACTCAGCAGGGACCCCGCCTACGAGCAGTACTTC. It yields the protein CASSLSRDPAYEQYF.

CDR3 protein: CASSLAGDRGLGGYTF. CDR3 coding DNA: TGTGCCAGCAGCTTGGCGGGGGACAGGGGTCTTGGTGGCTACACCTTC. The chain couples TRBV5-4 to TRBJ1-2; 10 bases align to TRBD1. Losses at the gene ends were 0 bases for V and 7 bases for J; bases not matched to a gene: 9. Germline assignment: CDR1 SGHNT and CDR2 YYREEE (reference sequence). There are 16 residues in the CDR3.

V gene TRBV5-4 combines with J gene TRBJ1-1; 8 bases agree with TRBD1. V gave up 5 bases and J gave up 5 bases; unmatched junction bases: 11. The length of the CDR3 is 15 residues. The germline gives CDR1 SGHNT, CDR2 YYREEE (reference sequence). The CDR3 DNA follows: TGTGCCAGCAGTGGGCAGGGGGCGCCGAGAACTGAAGCTTTCTTT. This gives the protein CASSGQGAPRTEAFF.

The J gene is TRBJ1-6, the V gene TRBV5-6; the D gene is possibly TRBD1 (5 bases). This CDR3 region has 14 residues. The ends were cut back, 0 bases at V and 8 bases at J, with 9 bases in the middle. CDR1 and CDR2 from the germline V gene are SGHDT and YYEEEE. The chain's CDR3 is CASSLGQQYSPLHF. The CDR3, as DNA: TGTGCCAGCAGCTTGGGACAGCAGTATTCACCCCTCCACTTT.

This clone turned up a few times. The CDR3 loop reads CASTPGQGQSTEAFF. In DNA form, the CDR3 reads TGTGCCAGCACTCCGGGACAGGGGCAGAGCACTGAAGCTTTCTTT. This chain uses TRBV6-1 with TRBJ1-1, with TRBD1 matching over 10 bases. V shed 7 bases, J shed 4 bases, and the junction held 9 bases outside the gene matches. The germline V gene has CDR1 MNHNS and CDR2 SASEGT. This CDR3 is built from 15 residues.

This clone was detected a few times. The V call is TRBV7-6, the J call TRBJ2-3; D remains unclear. Trimming took off 5 bases at V and 5 bases at J, with 8 bases between the two ends. The length of the CDR3 is 12 residues. Germline CDR1 reads SGHVS; CDR2 reads FNYEAQ. In DNA form, the CDR3 reads TGTGCCAGCAGCCGGATCCTAGATACGCAGTATTTT. Its protein is CASSRILDTQYF.

The V gene is TRBV19, the J gene TRBJ2-1, with D perhaps TRBD1 or TRBD2 (5 bases each). Germline-derived CDR1 and CDR2 are LNHDA and SQIVND (reference sequence). V gave up 6 bases and J gave up 3 bases, with 12 bases separating them. The CDR3 is made up of 14 amino acids. CDR3 DNA sequence: TGTGCCAGTAGCCCTTCTGGGGGCTACAATGAGCAGTTCTTC. It is translated as CASSPSGGYNEQFF.